These 8 T cell receptor beta chains were all obtained from the same sample, sequenced in a study of blood T cells in healthy people across ages. Then a second PCR, running roughly 6 to 12 cycles, was carried out with a sample-barcoded 5' primer and a J-beta primer mix. TCRdb reprocessed the 5' RACE reads with MiXCR, giving one entry per CDR3 protein. The sample yields fewer than 900,000 distinct CDR3 sequences, roughly two fifths seen once. Specimen: blood. Receptors were obtained from a woman aged 55-70 years in good health.

The chain uses TRBV3-1 and TRBJ2-3, with D uncertain. The germline V gene has CDR1 LGHDT and CDR2 YNNKEL (reference sequence). The CDR3 length is 16 residues. Between the trimmed V and J ends, which lost 4 bases and 0 bases, there was a span of 14 bases. Here the CDR3 reads CASSLAGPSSTDTQYF. DNA for the CDR3: TGTGCCAGCAGCCTGGCTGGACCATCTAGCACAGATACGCAGTATTTT.

This clonotype was counted only a few times. This chain uses TRBV20-1 with TRBJ2-3; 13 positions agree with TRBD2. V was pared by 0 bases and J by 4 bases, with 7 bases of the junction left unmatched. CDR1 is DFQATT and CDR2 is SNEGSKA in the germline V gene (reference sequence). CDR3 length equals 17 residues. The CDR3 is CSARDPGLAGSSDTQYF. The CDR3 DNA is TGCAGTGCTAGAGATCCGGGACTAGCGGGGAGCTCAGATACGCAGTATTTT.

The rearrangement links TRBV7-2 to TRBJ2-5; no firm D call. This CDR3 has 15 amino acids. Germline CDR1 and CDR2: SGHTA and FQGNSA. Trimming left V 2 bases short and J 0 bases short, with 10 bases between. The CDR3 DNA reads as TGTGCCAGCAGCTTATCACGGACGTACCAAGAGACCCAGTACTTC. It codes for CASSLSRTYQETQYF.

The chain is built from TRBV5-1 and TRBJ1-1, with 8 bases matching TRBD1. V shed 2 bases, J shed 3 bases, and the junction held 3 bases outside the gene matches. CDR3 length equals 14 residues. In germline, CDR1 is SGHRS, CDR2 YFSETQ. CDR3 sequence: CASSLGQGYTEAFF. The CDR3 DNA is TGCGCCAGCAGCTTAGGACAGGGCTACACTGAAGCTTTCTTT.

About this clonotype itself: The DNA is left out, because the CDR3 cannot be placed on it with certainty; the CDR3 is given as TCRdb lists it. The gene calls are TRBV12-3 or TRBV12-4 and TRBJ2-6; TRBD2, as called in the table, went unchecked against the DNA. The CDR3 length is 18 residues, termini included. CDR3: CASSFAGGIPSGANVPTF.

The sample holds one count of this clonotype. The chain is built from TRBV6-2 or TRBV6-3 and TRBJ2-7; D unresolved. CDR1 and CDR2 from the germline V gene are MNHEY and SVGEGT. The CDR3 totals 15 residues. Trimming took off 3 bases at V and 0 bases at J, with 12 bases between the two ends. DNA of the CDR3: TGTGCCAGCAGTTATTTCCTTGACGACTCCTACGAGCAGTACTTC. Translating gives CASSYFLDDSYEQYF.

About this clonotype: Relative to the germline gene, one junction end is altered; a read error may explain this. V usage is TRBV20-1 and J usage is TRBJ2-6; perhaps TRBD2 as D (6 bases). Germline-derived CDR1 and CDR2 are DFQATT and SNEGSKA (reference sequence). CDR3 length: 15 amino acids. The CDR3 region is CSASAGIVGADVLTF. CDR3 in DNA: TGCAGTGCCTCCGCGGGAATAGTAGGGGCCGACGTCCTGACTTTC.

This clonotype has at least ten counts. The rearrangement links TRBV10-3 to TRBJ2-7; 8 bases match TRBD1. There are 14 residues in the CDR3. The trim removed 5 bases at V and 3 bases at J, leaving 6 bases unmatched. CDR1 is ENHRY and CDR2 is SYGVKD in the germline V gene. The CDR3 sequence is CAISPTGAHYEQYF. In DNA, the CDR3 is TGTGCCATCAGTCCGACAGGGGCCCACTACGAGCAGTACTTC.